The 23 T cell receptor beta chains presented below share a single source sample, sequenced in a study of T cell repertoires in cytomegalovirus infection. Each CDR3 protein is one row after TCRdb ran MiXCR on the reads. The sample consists of nearly 450,000 distinct CDR3 sequences, approximately 33% of them appearing once. Sequenced sample: PBMCs. The receptors derive from a human donor in good health (CMV status not recorded). Some clones in this sample may be carry-over from other donors' samples.

This clonotype has more than one count but fewer than ten. The chain recombines TRBV29-1 with TRBJ2-1; perhaps TRBD2 as D (7 bases). The CDR3 runs 13 residues. Trimming removed 5 bases from V and 8 bases from J, with 16 bases in between. CDR1 SQVTM and CDR2 ANQGSEA come from the germline V gene. The CDR3: CSVWGGATDEQFF. The CDR3 DNA sequence: TGCAGCGTTTGGGGGGGGGCAACGGATGAGCAGTTCTTC.

The rearrangement links TRBV19 to TRBJ1-5; possibly TRBD1 for D (5 bases). V was trimmed by 5 bases and J by 2 bases, leaving 16 bases between them. CDR1 is LNHDA and CDR2 is SQIVND in the germline V gene (reference sequence). CDR3 length: 16 amino acids. Here the CDR3 reads CASSHGRGEGNQPQHF. The CDR3 DNA follows: TGTGCCAGTAGTCATGGGAGGGGCGAGGGCAATCAGCCCCAGCATTTT. The entire variable domain, with the rest obtained from reference TRBV19 and TRBJ1-5, is as follows: DGGITQSPKYLFRKEGQNVTLSCEQNLNHDAMYWYRQDPGQGLRLIYYSQIVNDFQKGDIAEGYSVSREKKESFPLTVTSAQKNPTAFYLCASSHGRGEGNQPQHFGDGTRLSIL.

This chain links TRBV29-1 with TRBJ2-3; TRBD2 matches at 8 bases. After removal of 3 bases from V and 0 bases from J, the junction contained 8 bases not matched to a gene. CDR1 SQVTM and CDR2 ANQGSEA come from the germline V gene. The CDR3 has 16 residues. The CDR3 here is CSVEGTERGSTDTQYF. DNA for the CDR3: TGCAGCGTTGAGGGGACGGAGCGGGGGAGCACAGATACGCAGTATTTT.

The chain is built from TRBV7-6 and TRBJ1-2, with unresolved D. The CDR3 has 14 residues. In germline, CDR1 is SGHVS, CDR2 FNYEAQ. V was shortened by 5 bases and J by 1 base, with 11 bases between the two germline ends. CDR3 nucleotides: TGTGCCAGCAGCCCGACCACGGGTAACTATGGCTACACCTTC. Residues: CASSPTTGNYGYTF.

The chain employs TRBV28 and TRBJ2-7; TRBD2 matches at 8 bases. Germline CDR1 reads MDHEN; CDR2 reads SYDVKM. The CDR3 extends over 15 amino acids. Germline trimming cut 6 bases from V and 3 bases from J; bases unmatched to any gene: 10. This CDR3 is CASRGGGLGSYEQYF. CDR3 nucleotide sequence: TGTGCCAGCAGGGGGGGGGGACTAGGGAGCTACGAGCAGTACTTC.

V usage is TRBV5-6 and J usage is TRBJ2-3, with D perhaps matching TRBD1 (5 bases). Germline values: CDR1 SGHDT, CDR2 YYEEEE. Trimming removed 7 bases at V and 0 bases at J, with 12 bases between. The CDR3 runs 14 residues. The CDR3 reads CASLTDASTDTQYF. The CDR3 bases are TGTGCCAGCTTGACAGATGCTAGCACAGATACGCAGTATTTT.

The V and J genes are TRBV27 and TRBJ2-7; 7 bases fit TRBD1. The ends lost 4 bases at V and 2 bases at J; junction bases unmatched: 8. This CDR3 has 15 amino acids. CDR1 is MNHEY and CDR2 is SMNVEV in the germline V gene (reference sequence). The CDR3 loop is CASSSTGVMPYEQYF. The CDR3 nucleotides read TGTGCCAGCAGTTCCACAGGGGTAATGCCCTACGAGCAGTACTTC.

There are a few counts of this clonotype. The rearrangement joins TRBV5-5 to TRBJ1-1; 8 bases line up with TRBD1. V was pared by 6 bases and J by 0 bases, with 4 bases of the junction left unmatched. The CDR3 runs 14 residues. Germline CDR1 reads SGHKS; CDR2 reads YYEKEE (reference sequence). This CDR3 is CASKTTGVNTEAFF. The CDR3 DNA reads as TGTGCCAGCAAGACGACAGGGGTGAACACTGAAGCTTTCTTT.

This clonotype was counted only a few times. This sequence joins TRBV27 and TRBJ2-7, with a tentative D call TRBD1 (5 bases). The V end lost 6 bases, the J end lost 4 bases, and 19 bases lay between the germline ends. The CDR3 loop spans 15 amino acids. CDR1 and CDR2 from the germline V gene are MNHEY and SMNVEV (reference sequence). The CDR3 bases are TGTGCCAGCAGCCTTAAGGACACCTTAACATACGAGCAGTACTTC. It specifies CASSLKDTLTYEQYF.

This clonotype has only a few counts. The gene calls are TRBV5-1 and TRBJ2-7, with D possibly matching TRBD2 (7 bases). Germline V gene sequence: CDR1 SGHRS, CDR2 YFSETQ. The CDR3 is 14 residues long. V shed 5 bases and J shed 6 bases, with 18 bases lying between them. The CDR3 region has the DNA TGCGCCAGCAGGGAGGCGGGGGCCGTCGTCGAGCAGTACTTC. Its translation is CASREAGAVVEQYF.

This clonotype was recorded a few times. The chain employs TRBV19 and TRBJ1-1; D not certain. The germline V gene encodes CDR1 LNHDA and CDR2 SQIVND (reference sequence). V was clipped by 5 bases and J by 5 bases, with 18 bases between them. The CDR3 covers 15 residues. The CDR3 loop reads CASSLPHQEKTEAFF. The CDR3 DNA is TGTGCCAGTAGTCTACCTCATCAGGAGAAGACTGAAGCTTTCTTT.

The chain has TRBV27 and TRBJ1-1; 7 bases line up with TRBD1. In germline, CDR1 is MNHEY, CDR2 SMNVEV (reference sequence). The CDR3 extends over 13 amino acids. V was clipped by 6 bases and J by 6 bases; unmatched bases: 7. The DNA for the CDR3 is TGTGCCAGCAGGACCACAGGGGCCTCTGAAGCTTTCTTT. This sequence encodes CASRTTGASEAFF.

This clonotype was counted between two and nine times. The chain carries TRBV11-2 and TRBJ2-2, with D uncertain. Trimming took 4 bases from V and 8 from J, leaving 11 bases between them. Germline V gene data show CDR1 as SGHAT and CDR2 as FQNNGV. The CDR3 contains 13 residues. In DNA, the CDR3 is TGTGCCAGCAGCTCGTTCGTGGGGGGGGAGCTGTTTTTT. It codes for CASSSFVGGELFF.

The chain is built from TRBV5-4 and TRBJ2-2, with D possibly matching TRBD1 (5 bases). This CDR3 contains 16 residues. Germline V gives CDR1 SGHNT, CDR2 YYREEE (reference sequence). V was shortened by 0 bases and J by 2 bases, with 11 bases between the two germline ends. This chain's CDR3 is CASSLDPTANTGELFF. The CDR3 DNA reads as TGTGCCAGCAGCTTGGATCCGACAGCAAACACCGGGGAGCTGTTTTTT.

This clonotype has at least ten counts. The chain carries TRBV6-1 and TRBJ2-7; D is uncertain. Per the germline V gene, CDR1 is MNHNS and CDR2 is SASEGT. The CDR3 has 13 residues. The V gene lost 10 bases and the J gene lost 4 bases, with 17 bases spanning the gap. The CDR3 DNA reads TGTGCCACCAAAGTGAATGTAAAATACGAGCAGTACTTC. Residues: CATKVNVKYEQYF.

This clonotype was counted at least ten times. J is TRBJ2-3 and V is TRBV7-8, with TRBD2 matching 12 bases. The CDR3 covers 15 residues. The germline V gene encodes CDR1 SGHVS and CDR2 FQNEAQ. Germline trimming cut 5 bases from V and 6 bases from J; bases unmatched to any gene: 6. In nucleotides, the CDR3 is TGTGCCAGCAGCCTAACTAGCGGGGGGCCCGATACGCAGTATTTT. The encoded protein is CASSLTSGGPDTQYF.

This clonotype was recorded at least ten times. V gene TRBV7-8 combines with J gene TRBJ2-7, with 8 bases fitting TRBD1. The CDR3 spans 12 residues. The germline V gene encodes CDR1 SGHVS and CDR2 FQNEAQ. With V trimmed by 6 bases and J by 7 bases, 5 bases remained unmatched. Here the CDR3 reads CASSQGAGEQYF. CDR3 in DNA: TGTGCCAGCAGTCAGGGGGCAGGGGAGCAGTACTTC.

The V call is TRBV7-8, the J call TRBJ2-1, with D tentatively TRBD1 or TRBD2 (5 bases each). The germline V gene has CDR1 SGHVS and CDR2 FQNEAQ. The CDR3 contains 15 residues. V shed 5 bases and J shed 4 bases, with 15 bases lying between them. The CDR3 spells CASSPGRQSYNEQFF. DNA for the CDR3: TGTGCCAGCAGCCCTGGGAGACAGAGTTACAATGAGCAGTTCTTC. The full variable domain, in which reference TRBV7-8 and TRBJ2-1 provide the parts outside the CDR3, is GAGVSQSPRYKVAKRGQDVALRCDPISGHVSLFWYQQALGQGPEFLTYFQNEAQLDKSGLPSDRFFAERPEGSVSTLKIQRTQQEDSAVYLCASSPGRQSYNEQFFGPGTRLTVL.

Points on this clonotype: A much larger clonotype is one base distant, so this may be a read error. The chain employs TRBV7-4 and TRBJ1-1; D is unclear. Trimming took 2 bases from V and 6 from J, leaving 10 bases between them. CDR3 length equals 13 residues. CDR1 is SGHVT, CDR2 SQSDAQ, per germline. CDR3 loop: CASSLLGDAEAFF. In DNA, the CDR3 is TGTGCCAGCAGCTTATTAGGAGATGCTGAAGCTTTCTTT.

There are a few counts of this clonotype. V gene TRBV10-3 combines with J gene TRBJ2-7; D is perhaps TRBD2 (5 bases). Per germline, CDR1 ENHRY and CDR2 SYGVKD. Trimming took off 10 bases at V and 4 bases at J, with 26 bases between the two ends. This CDR3 has 16 residues. In nucleotides, the CDR3 is TGTGCCAAAGGGCTCGAAACAGAGGGATCCTTTTACGAGCAGTACTTC. It translates to CAKGLETEGSFYEQYF.

The sample holds many counts of this clonotype. The genes are TRBV12-3 or TRBV12-4 and TRBJ1-1; 8 nucleotides match TRBD1. The CDR3 contains 14 residues. Germline trimming cut 4 bases from V and 5 bases from J; bases unmatched to any gene: 6. Here the CDR3 reads CASSWTGLETEAFF. CDR3 DNA: TGTGCCAGCAGTTGGACAGGGTTGGAGACTGAAGCTTTCTTT.

This clonotype was counted only a few times. This sequence joins TRBV7-9 and TRBJ2-5; no firm D call. Trimming took 5 bases from V and 4 from J, leaving 11 bases between them. Germline CDR1 and CDR2: SEHNR and FQNEAQ (reference sequence). The CDR3 has 13 residues. The CDR3 protein is CASSLNWGETQYF. DNA for the CDR3: TGTGCCAGCAGCCTTAACTGGGGAGAGACCCAGTACTTC.

J is TRBJ2-6 and V is TRBV28; D possibly uses TRBD1 or TRBD2 (5 bases each). This CDR3 contains 16 residues. V lost 6 bases, J lost 0 bases, and 12 bases lay in between. Germline CDR1 MDHEN, CDR2 SYDVKM. The CDR3 reads CASSPGRISGANVLTF. The CDR3, as DNA: TGTGCCAGCAGCCCGGGACGGATCTCTGGGGCCAACGTCCTGACTTTC.